One and the same sample provided the 11 T cell receptor beta chains below, sequenced in a study of CD8 T cells in Susac syndrome. RNA was extracted with the RNeasy kit, and a quantity of 0.5 to 1 ug was reverse transcribed using random hexamers. TCRdb independently ran MiXCR on the immunoSEQ multiplex PCR reads; one entry per CDR3 protein. The data hold tens of thousands of distinct CDR3 sequences, with approximately 96% observed a single time. Sequenced: CD8+ T cells from PBMCs. All receptors derive from a human donor with Susac syndrome.

The CDR3 region is CASSPEQGDYGYTF. The CDR3 nucleotides are TGCGCCAGCAGCCCAGAACAGGGGGACTATGGCTACACCTTC. The chain uses TRBV4-1 and TRBJ1-2; 8 positions match TRBD1. This CDR3 is built from 14 residues. J gave up 3 bases and V 4 bases, and 4 bases lay outside the gene matches. CDR1 and CDR2 from the germline V gene are MGHRA and YSYEKL.

V and J are TRBV7-9 and TRBJ2-7; D remains unclear. Germline loops: CDR1 SEHNR, CDR2 FQNEAQ (reference sequence). The CDR3 runs 14 residues. Trimming took 3 bases from V and 2 from J, leaving 11 bases between them. The CDR3 sequence is CASSLVARTYEQYF. CDR3 sequence (DNA): TGTGCCAGCAGCTTGGTTGCCCGTACCTACGAGCAGTACTTC.

The chain links TRBV20-1 to TRBJ1-5, with D hard to call. The CDR3 runs to 15 residues. The germline V and J ends were trimmed by 3 bases and 0 bases, with 12 bases remaining between them. CDR1 and CDR2 (germline): DFQATT, SNEGSKA (reference sequence). CDR3 sequence reads: CSARRENYSNQPQHF. CDR3 in DNA: TGCAGTGCTAGGCGGGAGAACTATAGCAATCAGCCCCAGCATTTT.

The CDR3 region has the DNA TGTGCCAGCAGCTCCTCTTACTCTACCCAGGCCCAAGAGACCCAGTACTTC. It codes for CASSSSYSTQAQETQYF. The chain uses TRBV7-2 and TRBJ2-5; D call uncertain. CDR3 length equals 17 residues. Germline V gene lookup returns CDR1 SGHTA and CDR2 FQGNSA. V was clipped by 4 bases and J by 1 base, with 19 bases between them.

The rearrangement uses TRBV15 and TRBJ2-6; D is possibly TRBD1 or TRBD2 (5 bases each). This CDR3 is built from 18 residues. Trimming cost V 3 bases and J 0 bases, with 15 bases left between them. Germline CDR1 LNHNV, CDR2 YYDKDF (reference sequence). In DNA form, the CDR3 reads TGTGCCACCAGCAGTGCCCGGGACCAAGGCTCTGGGGCCAACGTCCTGACTTTC. Translating gives CATSSARDQGSGANVLTF.

The chain couples TRBV7-3 to TRBJ2-1; tentatively, D is TRBD1 (5 bases). The CDR3 length is 13 residues. V lost 5 bases, J lost 4 bases, and 9 bases lay in between. Germline V gene sequence: CDR1 SGHTA, CDR2 FQGTGA. The CDR3 DNA follows: TGTGCCAGCAGCACCCCAGGGTACAATGAGCAGTTCTTC. This sequence encodes CASSTPGYNEQFF. Full variable domain (missing parts from reference TRBV7-3 and TRBJ2-1): GAGVSQTPSNKVTEKGKYVELRCDPISGHTALYWYRQSLGQGPEFLIYFQGTGAADDSGLPNDRFFAVRPEGSVSTLKIQRTERGDSAVYLCASSTPGYNEQFFGPGTRLTVL.

The gene calls are TRBV6-2 or TRBV6-3 and TRBJ1-5; D unclear. The CDR3 totals 19 residues. Germline V gene data show CDR1 as MNHEY and CDR2 as SVGEGT. V shed 3 bases and J shed 0 bases, with 21 bases lying between them. CDR3 region: CASSYISEVGGYSNQPQHF. The CDR3 DNA follows: TGTGCCAGCAGTTATATATCGGAGGTTGGAGGTTATAGCAATCAGCCCCAGCATTTT.

This chain uses TRBV29-1 with TRBJ2-3; unclear D gene. The CDR3 covers 13 residues. V was cut by 6 bases and J by 4 bases, with 14 bases left in between. The germline V gene encodes CDR1 SQVTM and CDR2 ANQGSEA. This chain's CDR3 is CSVVFEKADTQYF. The DNA of the CDR3 is TGCAGCGTCGTGTTCGAAAAGGCAGATACGCAGTATTTT.

The gene calls are TRBV30 and TRBJ2-5, with 7 bases that match TRBD1. V gave up 2 bases and J gave up 1 base; unmatched junction bases: 7. Germline-derived CDR1 and CDR2 are GTSNPN and SVGIG (reference sequence). The CDR3 sequence is 15 residues long. This CDR3 is CAWSPGTALQETQYF. The CDR3, as DNA: TGTGCCTGGAGTCCGGGGACAGCTCTCCAAGAGACCCAGTACTTC.

This chain uses TRBV25-1 with TRBJ2-3, with D possibly TRBD2 on 5 matching bases. V was cut by 7 bases and J by 3 bases, with 8 bases left in between. CDR3 length: 12 residues. CDR1 is MGHDK and CDR2 is SYGVNS in the germline V gene. CDR3 DNA: TGTGCCAGCACCCGAGGGACAGATACGCAGTATTTT. Protein: CASTRGTDTQYF.

The rearrangement joins TRBV6-2 or TRBV6-3 to TRBJ1-2; D unclear. CDR1 and CDR2 from the germline V gene are MNHEY and SVGEGT. The germline V and J ends were trimmed by 2 bases and 5 bases, with 12 bases remaining between them. This CDR3 region has 14 residues. The CDR3 sequence is CASSYERVWYGYTF. The CDR3 DNA sequence: TGTGCCAGCAGTTACGAACGGGTTTGGTATGGCTACACCTTC.